This TCR beta chain was sequenced for a study of T-cell reconstitution after alpha-beta-depleted transplantation in children. This clonotype was observed many times. Its matching antigen is unknown. Regarding the study as a whole: After transplant, at about two months, alpha-beta T cells were reportedly derived from several hundred expanded graft clones. Most T-cell counts and diversity one year after the transplant came from T cells that were newly produced.

Unique molecular identifiers were incorporated into the prepared TCRbeta library. TCRdb redid the calling of the PCR reads with MiXCR, one entry per CDR3 protein. Among fewer than 350,000 distinct CDR3 sequences listed, over 9.5% were seen once. V dropped 0 bases and J dropped 5 bases, with 10 bases sitting between them. Germline V CDR1 and CDR2: SEHNR, FQNEAQ (reference sequence). The CDR3 has 14 amino acids. The receptor was isolated from a boy under three years old with acute myeloid leukemia, due to receive a stem cell transplant. The chain recombines TRBV7-9 with TRBJ2-5; D is unclear. The material was PBMCs, obtained before TCRalphabeta/CD19-depleted stem cell transplant. The CDR3 reads CASSLAIGGETQYF. For the CDR3, the DNA is TGTGCCAGCAGCTTAGCAATAGGTGGGGAGACCCAGTACTTC.